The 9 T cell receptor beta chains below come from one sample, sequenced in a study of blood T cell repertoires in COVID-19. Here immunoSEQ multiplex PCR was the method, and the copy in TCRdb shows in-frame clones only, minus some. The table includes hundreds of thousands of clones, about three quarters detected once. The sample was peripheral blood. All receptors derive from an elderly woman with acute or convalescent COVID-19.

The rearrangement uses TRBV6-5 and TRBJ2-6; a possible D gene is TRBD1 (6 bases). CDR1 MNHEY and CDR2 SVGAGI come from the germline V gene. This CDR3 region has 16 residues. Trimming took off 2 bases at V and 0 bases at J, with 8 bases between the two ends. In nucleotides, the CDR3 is TGTGCCAGCAGTTACGACAGGAGCTCTGGGGCCAACGTCCTGACTTTC. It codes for CASSYDRSSGANVLTF.

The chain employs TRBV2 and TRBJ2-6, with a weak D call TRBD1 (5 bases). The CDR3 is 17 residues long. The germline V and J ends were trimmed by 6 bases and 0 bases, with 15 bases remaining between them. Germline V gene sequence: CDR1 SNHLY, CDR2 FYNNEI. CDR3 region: CASSLEQVLSGANVLTF. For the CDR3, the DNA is TGTGCCAGCAGCCTTGAACAGGTTCTCTCTGGGGCCAACGTCCTGACTTTC.

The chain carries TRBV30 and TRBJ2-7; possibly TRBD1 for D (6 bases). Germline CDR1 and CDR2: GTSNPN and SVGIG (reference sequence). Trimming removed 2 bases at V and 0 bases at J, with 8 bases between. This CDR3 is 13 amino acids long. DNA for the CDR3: TGTGCCTGGAGTTTACAGGGCTCCTACGAGCAGTACTTC. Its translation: CAWSLQGSYEQYF. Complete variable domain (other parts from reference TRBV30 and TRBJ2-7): SQTIHQWPATLVQPVGSPLSLECTVEGTSNPNLYWYRQAAGRGLQLLFYSVGIGQISSEVPQNLSASRPQDRQFILSSKKLLLSDSGFYLCAWSLQGSYEQYFGPGTRLTVT.

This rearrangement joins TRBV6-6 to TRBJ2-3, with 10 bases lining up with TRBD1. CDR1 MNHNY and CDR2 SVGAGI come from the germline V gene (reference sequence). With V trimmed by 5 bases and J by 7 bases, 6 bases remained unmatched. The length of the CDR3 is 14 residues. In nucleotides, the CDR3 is TGTGCCAGCAGTGGACGGGACAGGGGTCATACGCAGTATTTT. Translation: CASSGRDRGHTQYF.

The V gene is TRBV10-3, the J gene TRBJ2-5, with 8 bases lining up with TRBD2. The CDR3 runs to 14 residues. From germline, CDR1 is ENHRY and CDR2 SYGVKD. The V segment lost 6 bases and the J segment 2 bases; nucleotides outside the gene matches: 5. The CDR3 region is CAISPGGHQETQYF. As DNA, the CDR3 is TGTGCCATCAGCCCGGGAGGGCATCAAGAGACCCAGTACTTC.

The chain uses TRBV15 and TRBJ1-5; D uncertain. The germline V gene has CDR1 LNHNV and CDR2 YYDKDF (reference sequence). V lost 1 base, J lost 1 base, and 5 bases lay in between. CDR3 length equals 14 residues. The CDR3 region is CATSRAESNQPQHF. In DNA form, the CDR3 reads TGTGCCACCAGCAGAGCAGAAAGCAATCAGCCCCAGCATTTT.

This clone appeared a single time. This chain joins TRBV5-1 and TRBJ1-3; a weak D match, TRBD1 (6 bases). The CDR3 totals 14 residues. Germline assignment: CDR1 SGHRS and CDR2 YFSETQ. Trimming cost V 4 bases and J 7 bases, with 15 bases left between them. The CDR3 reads CASSIQGSGNTIYF. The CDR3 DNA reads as TGCGCCAGCAGCATACAGGGATCGGGGAACACCATATATTTT.

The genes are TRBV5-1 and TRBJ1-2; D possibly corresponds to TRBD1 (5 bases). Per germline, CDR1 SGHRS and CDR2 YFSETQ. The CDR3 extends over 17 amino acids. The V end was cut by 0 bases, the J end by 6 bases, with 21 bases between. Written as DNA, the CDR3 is TGCGCCAGCAGCTTGGTTTGGGGGACTCCTAGGTCGCATGGCTACACCTTC. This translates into CASSLVWGTPRSHGYTF.

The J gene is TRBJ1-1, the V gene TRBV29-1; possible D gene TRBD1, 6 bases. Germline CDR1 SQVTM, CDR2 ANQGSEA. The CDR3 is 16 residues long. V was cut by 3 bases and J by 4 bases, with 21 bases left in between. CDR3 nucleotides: TGCAGCGTTGATGGTCACCAGGGGAATTTTGGCACTGAAGCTTTCTTT. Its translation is CSVDGHQGNFGTEAFF.